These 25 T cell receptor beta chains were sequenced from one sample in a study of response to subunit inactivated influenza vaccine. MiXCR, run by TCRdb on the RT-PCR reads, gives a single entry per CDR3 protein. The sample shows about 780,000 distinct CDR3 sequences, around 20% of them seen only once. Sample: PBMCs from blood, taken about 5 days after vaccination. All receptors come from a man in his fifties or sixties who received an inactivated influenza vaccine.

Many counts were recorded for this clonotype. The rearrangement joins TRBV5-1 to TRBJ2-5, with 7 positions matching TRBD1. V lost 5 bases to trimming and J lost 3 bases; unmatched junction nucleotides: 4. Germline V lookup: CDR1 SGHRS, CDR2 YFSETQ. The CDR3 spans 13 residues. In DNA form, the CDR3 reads TGCGCCAGCAGACCTGGGACAGAAGAGACCCAGTACTTC. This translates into CASRPGTEETQYF.

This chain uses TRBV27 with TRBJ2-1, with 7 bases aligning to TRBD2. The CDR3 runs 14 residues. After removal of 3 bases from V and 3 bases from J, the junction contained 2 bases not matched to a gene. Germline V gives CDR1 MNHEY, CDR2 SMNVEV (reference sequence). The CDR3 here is CASSFSSGYNEQFF. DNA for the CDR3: TGTGCCAGCAGTTTTTCTAGCGGCTACAATGAGCAGTTCTTC.

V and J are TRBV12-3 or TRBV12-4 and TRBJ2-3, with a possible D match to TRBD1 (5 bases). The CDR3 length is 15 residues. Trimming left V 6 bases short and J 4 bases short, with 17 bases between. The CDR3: CASSPLGFRADTQYF. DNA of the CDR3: TGTGCCAGCAGCCCCCTAGGGTTCAGGGCAGATACGCAGTATTTT.

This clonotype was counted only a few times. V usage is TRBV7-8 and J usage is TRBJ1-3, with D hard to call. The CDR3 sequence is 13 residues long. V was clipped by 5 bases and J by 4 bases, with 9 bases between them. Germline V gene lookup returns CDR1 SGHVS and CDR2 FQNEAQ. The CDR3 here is CASSPRLGNTIYF. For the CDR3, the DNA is TGTGCCAGCAGCCCCAGACTGGGAAACACCATATATTTT. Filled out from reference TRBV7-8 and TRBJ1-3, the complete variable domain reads GAGVSQSPRYKVAKRGQDVALRCDPISGHVSLFWYQQALGQGPEFLTYFQNEAQLDKSGLPSDRFFAERPEGSVSTLKIQRTQQEDSAVYLCASSPRLGNTIYFGEGSWLTVV.

The CDR3 reads CASSLLAGGTVGSYEQYF. CDR3 nucleotide sequence: TGTGCCAGCAGTTTATTAGCGGGGGGGACCGTGGGATCCTACGAGCAGTACTTC. The chain employs TRBV27 and TRBJ2-7, with 11 positions matching TRBD2. CDR3 length equals 18 residues. The germline CDR1 and CDR2 sequences are MNHEY and SMNVEV (reference sequence). Losses at the gene ends were 1 base for V and 1 base for J; bases not matched to a gene: 9.

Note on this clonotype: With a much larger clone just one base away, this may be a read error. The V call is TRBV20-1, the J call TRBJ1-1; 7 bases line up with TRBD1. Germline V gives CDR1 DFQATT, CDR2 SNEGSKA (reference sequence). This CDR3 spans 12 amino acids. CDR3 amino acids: CSAGRGTTGAFF. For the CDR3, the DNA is TGCAGTGCGGGCAGGGGGACCACTGGAGCTTTCTTT.

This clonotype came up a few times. CDR3 bases: TGTGCCAGCAGCGCCAGGGCCACCGCCTCCTACGAGCAGTACTTC. Translating it yields CASSARATASYEQYF. The chain carries TRBV7-8 and TRBJ2-7, with a possible D match to TRBD1 (5 bases). From germline, CDR1 is SGHVS and CDR2 FQNEAQ. This CDR3 contains 15 residues. Trimming removed 5 bases from V and 0 bases from J, with 14 bases in between.

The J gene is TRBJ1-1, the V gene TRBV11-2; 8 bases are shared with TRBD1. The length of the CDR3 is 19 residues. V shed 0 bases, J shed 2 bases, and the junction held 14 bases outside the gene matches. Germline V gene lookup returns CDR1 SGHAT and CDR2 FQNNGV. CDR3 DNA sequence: TGTGCCAGCAGCTTAGATTCAGGGGGCGCAAAGGGGCTTAACACTGAAGCTTTCTTT. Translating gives CASSLDSGGAKGLNTEAFF.

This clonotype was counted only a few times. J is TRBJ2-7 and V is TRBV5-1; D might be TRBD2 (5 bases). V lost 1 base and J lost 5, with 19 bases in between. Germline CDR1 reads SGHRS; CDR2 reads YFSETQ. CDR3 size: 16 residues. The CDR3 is CASSLTGEITWNEQYF. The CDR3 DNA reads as TGCGCCAGCAGCTTGACCGGGGAGATTACCTGGAACGAGCAGTACTTC.

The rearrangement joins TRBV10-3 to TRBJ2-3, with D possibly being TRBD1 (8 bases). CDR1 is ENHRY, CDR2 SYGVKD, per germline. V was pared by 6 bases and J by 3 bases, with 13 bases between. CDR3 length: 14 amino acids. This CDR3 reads CAISQQGGTDTQYF. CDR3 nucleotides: TGTGCCATCAGCCAACAGGGGGGGACAGATACGCAGTATTTT.

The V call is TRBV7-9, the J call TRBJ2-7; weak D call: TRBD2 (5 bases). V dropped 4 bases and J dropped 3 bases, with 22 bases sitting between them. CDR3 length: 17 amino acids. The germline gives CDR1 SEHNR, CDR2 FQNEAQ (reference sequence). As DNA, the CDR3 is TGTGCCAGCAGCTCTCTAGCCGAGACTACCACCCTCTACGAGCAGTACTTC. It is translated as CASSSLAETTTLYEQYF.

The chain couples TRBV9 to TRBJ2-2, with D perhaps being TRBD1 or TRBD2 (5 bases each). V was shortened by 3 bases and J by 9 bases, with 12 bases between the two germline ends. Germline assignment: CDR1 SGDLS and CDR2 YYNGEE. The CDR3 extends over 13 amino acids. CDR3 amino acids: CASSAPTGRELFF. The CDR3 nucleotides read TGTGCCAGCAGCGCTCCCACGGGACGGGAGCTGTTTTTT.

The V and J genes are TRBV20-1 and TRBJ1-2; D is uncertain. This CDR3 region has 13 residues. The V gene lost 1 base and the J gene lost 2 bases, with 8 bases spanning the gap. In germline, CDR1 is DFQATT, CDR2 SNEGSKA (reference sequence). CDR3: CSARGSANYGYTF. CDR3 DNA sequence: TGCAGTGCTAGAGGTTCTGCAAACTATGGCTACACCTTC.

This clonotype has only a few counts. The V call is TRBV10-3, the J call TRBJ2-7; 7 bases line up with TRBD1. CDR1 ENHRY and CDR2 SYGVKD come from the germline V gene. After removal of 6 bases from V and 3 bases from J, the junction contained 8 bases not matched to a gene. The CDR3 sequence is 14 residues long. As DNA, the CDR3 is TGTGCCATCAGGCCGGCGAGGGACAGCTACGAGCAGTACTTC. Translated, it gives CAIRPARDSYEQYF.

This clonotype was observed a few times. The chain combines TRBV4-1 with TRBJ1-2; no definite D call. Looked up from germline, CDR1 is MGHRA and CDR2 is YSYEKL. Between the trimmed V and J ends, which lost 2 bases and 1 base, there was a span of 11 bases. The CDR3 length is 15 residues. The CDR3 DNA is TGCGCCAGCAGCCAACCCGGAGGGCGTAACTATGGCTACACCTTC. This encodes CASSQPGGRNYGYTF.

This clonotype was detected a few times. DNA of the CDR3: TGTGCCATCAGTGACCCGGGAACTAGCACAGATACGCAGTATTTT. Translated: CAISDPGTSTDTQYF. This chain connects TRBV10-3 to TRBJ2-3; D is perhaps TRBD2 (5 bases). This CDR3 region has 15 residues. V lost 3 bases and J lost 0, with 10 bases in between. CDR1 is ENHRY, CDR2 SYGVKD, per germline.

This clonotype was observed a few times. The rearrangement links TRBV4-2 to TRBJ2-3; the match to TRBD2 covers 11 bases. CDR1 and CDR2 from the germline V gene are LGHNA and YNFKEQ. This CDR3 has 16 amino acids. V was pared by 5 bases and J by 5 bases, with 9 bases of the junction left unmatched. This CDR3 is CASSKGRLAGGDTQYF. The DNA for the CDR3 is TGTGCCAGCAGCAAAGGAAGGCTAGCGGGAGGAGATACGCAGTATTTT.

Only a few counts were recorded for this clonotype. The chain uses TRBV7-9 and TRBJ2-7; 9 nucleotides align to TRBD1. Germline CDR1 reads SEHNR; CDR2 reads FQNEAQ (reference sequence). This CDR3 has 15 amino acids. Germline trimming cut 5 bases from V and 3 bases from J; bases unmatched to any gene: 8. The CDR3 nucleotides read TGTGCCAGCAGCAAAACAGGGGGCTCTGGCTACGAGCAGTACTTC. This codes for CASSKTGGSGYEQYF.

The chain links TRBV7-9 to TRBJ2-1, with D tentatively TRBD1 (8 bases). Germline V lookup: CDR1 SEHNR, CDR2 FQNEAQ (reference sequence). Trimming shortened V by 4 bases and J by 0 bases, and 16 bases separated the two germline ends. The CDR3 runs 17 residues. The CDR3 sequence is CASSSPGGGSSYNEQFF. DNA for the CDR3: TGTGCCAGCAGCTCTCCAGGGGGCGGGAGCTCCTACAATGAGCAGTTCTTC. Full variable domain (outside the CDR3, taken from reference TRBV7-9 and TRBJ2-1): DTGVSQNPRHKITKRGQNVTFRCDPISEHNRLYWYRQTLGQGPEFLTYFQNEAQLEKSRLLSDRFSAERPKGSFSTLEIQRTEQGDSAMYLCASSSPGGGSSYNEQFFGPGTRLTVL.

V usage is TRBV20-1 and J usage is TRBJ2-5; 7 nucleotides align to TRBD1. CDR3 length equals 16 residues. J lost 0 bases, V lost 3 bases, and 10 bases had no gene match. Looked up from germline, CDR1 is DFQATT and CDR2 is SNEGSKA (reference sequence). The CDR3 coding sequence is TGCAGTGCTAGTCTCGGGACAGTTTGGTACCAAGAGACCCAGTACTTC. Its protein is CSASLGTVWYQETQYF.

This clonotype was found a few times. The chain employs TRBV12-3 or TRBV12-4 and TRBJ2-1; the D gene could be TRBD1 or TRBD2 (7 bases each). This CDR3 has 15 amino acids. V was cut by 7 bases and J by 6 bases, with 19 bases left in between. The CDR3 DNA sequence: TGTGCCAGCACCCTCCAAGCGGGGACAGCCAATGAGCAGTTCTTC. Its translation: CASTLQAGTANEQFF.

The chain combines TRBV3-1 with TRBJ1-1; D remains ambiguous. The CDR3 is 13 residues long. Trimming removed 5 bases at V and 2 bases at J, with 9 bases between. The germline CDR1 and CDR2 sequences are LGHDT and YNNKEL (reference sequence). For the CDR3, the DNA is TGTGCCAGCAGCATTGGGGTCAACACTGAAGCTTTCTTT. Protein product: CASSIGVNTEAFF.

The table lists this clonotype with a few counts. The CDR3 coding sequence is TGTGCCACCAGTGATAGACTAGCGGCCGCCGATGAGCAGTTCTTC. This translates into CATSDRLAAADEQFF. The V call is TRBV24-1, the J call TRBJ2-1; 9 bases fit TRBD2. Germline V gives CDR1 KGHDR, CDR2 SFDVKD. With V trimmed by 3 bases and J by 8 bases, 7 bases remained unmatched. This CDR3 spans 15 amino acids.

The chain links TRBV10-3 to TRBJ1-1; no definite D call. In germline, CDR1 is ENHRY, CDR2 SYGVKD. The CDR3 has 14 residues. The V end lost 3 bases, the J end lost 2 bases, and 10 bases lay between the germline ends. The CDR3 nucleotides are TGTGCCATCAGTGAAACAGAAGTAAACACTGAAGCTTTCTTT. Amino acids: CAISETEVNTEAFF.

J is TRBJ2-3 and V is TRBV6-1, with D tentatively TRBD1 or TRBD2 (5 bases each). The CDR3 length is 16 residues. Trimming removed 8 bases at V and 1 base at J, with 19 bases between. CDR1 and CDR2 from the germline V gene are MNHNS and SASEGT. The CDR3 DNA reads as TGTGCCAGCTTACCCTTTCTCGGGGCGCGCACAGATACGCAGTATTTT. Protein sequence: CASLPFLGARTDTQYF.